This entry concerns a single TCR beta chain. The assay was immunoSEQ multiplex PCR, and TCRdb's table has in-frame clones only and misses some. The top ten clones hold approximately 4.1% of a sample with about 300,000 clones, about nine tenths of them seen once. In terms of age and location, participants ranged from roughly 18 to 90 years and lived in about 25 US areas. Participant-reported clinical history was the basis for cohort assignment. The data belong to a study of blood T cell repertoires in COVID-19. CDR3 length: 13 amino acids. Trimming stripped 5 bases from V and 1 base from J, with 9 bases between. Per germline, CDR1 SGHRS and CDR2 YFSETQ.

This receptor was taken from a man aged 30-40 years who had recovered from COVID-19. The gene calls are TRBV5-1 and TRBJ2-5; tentatively, D is TRBD1 (5 bases). Sequencing input: PBMCs or T cells enriched from blood (not recorded which). The CDR3 DNA reads TGCGCCAGCAGGAACGACAGCCAAGAGACCCAGTACTTC. It encodes CASRNDSQETQYF.